This TCR beta chain is from a study of Graves' ophthalmopathy and Graves' hyperthyroidism. In the study overall: The collection of peripheral blood took place at initial diagnosis, before any treatment.

Amplification of the TCR beta CDR3 regions used RNA transcripts (as template). HTBI-primed RT-PCR formed the first round, and a multiplex PCR formed the second. TCRdb re-analysed the multiplex PCR reads in MiXCR, keeping a single row per CDR3 protein. The data show approximately 210,000 distinct CDR3 sequences, approximately 29% seen once. Clinical symptoms, serum thyroxine, TRAb, thyroid ultrasound and orbital computed tomography determined diagnosis. The authors used Ficoll-Paque density gradient centrifugation to separate PBMCs. The input was around 9 ml of fresh peripheral blood. As to this clonotype: Its antigen is still unknown.

Study observations and caveats: Blood repertoires reportedly contained most expanded thyroid clonotypes above 0.001 frequency.

This CDR3 region has 13 residues. Trimming stripped 4 bases from V and 0 bases from J, with 6 bases between. CDR1 SGHVS and CDR2 FNYEAQ come from the germline V gene. The V call is TRBV7-6, the J call TRBJ1-2; D is ambiguous. This receptor was identified in a man over 45 with Graves' ophthalmopathy. Sequenced sample: peripheral blood. The CDR3 here is CASSSPTNYGYTF. The CDR3 DNA reads as TGTGCCAGCAGCTCCCCAACTAACTATGGCTACACCTTC.